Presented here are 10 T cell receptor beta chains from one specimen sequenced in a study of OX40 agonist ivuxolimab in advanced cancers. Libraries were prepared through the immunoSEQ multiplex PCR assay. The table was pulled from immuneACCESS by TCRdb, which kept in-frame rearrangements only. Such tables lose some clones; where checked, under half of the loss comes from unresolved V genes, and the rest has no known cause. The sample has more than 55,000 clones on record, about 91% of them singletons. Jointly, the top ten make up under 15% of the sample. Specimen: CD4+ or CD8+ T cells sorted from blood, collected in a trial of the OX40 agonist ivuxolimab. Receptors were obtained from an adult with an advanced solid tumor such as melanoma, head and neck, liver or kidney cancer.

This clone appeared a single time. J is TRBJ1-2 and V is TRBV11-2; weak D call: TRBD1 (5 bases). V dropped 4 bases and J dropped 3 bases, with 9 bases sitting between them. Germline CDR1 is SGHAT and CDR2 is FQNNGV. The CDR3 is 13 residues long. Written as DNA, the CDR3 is TGTGCCAGCAGCTCGGACACAGACTATGGCTACACCTTC. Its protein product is CASSSDTDYGYTF.

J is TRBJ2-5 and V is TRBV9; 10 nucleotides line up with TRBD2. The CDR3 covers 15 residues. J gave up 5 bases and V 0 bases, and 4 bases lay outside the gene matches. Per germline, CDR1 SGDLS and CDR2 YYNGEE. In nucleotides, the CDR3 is TGTGCCAGCAGCGTAGGGACTAGCGGTATTGAGACCCAGTACTTC. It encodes CASSVGTSGIETQYF.

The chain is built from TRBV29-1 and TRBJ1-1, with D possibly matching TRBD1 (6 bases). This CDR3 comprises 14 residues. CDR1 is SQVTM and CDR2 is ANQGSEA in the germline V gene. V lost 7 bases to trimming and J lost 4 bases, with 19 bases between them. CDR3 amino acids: CSGLGARGGTEAFF. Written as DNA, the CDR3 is TGCAGCGGCTTGGGGGCAAGAGGGGGCACTGAAGCTTTCTTT.

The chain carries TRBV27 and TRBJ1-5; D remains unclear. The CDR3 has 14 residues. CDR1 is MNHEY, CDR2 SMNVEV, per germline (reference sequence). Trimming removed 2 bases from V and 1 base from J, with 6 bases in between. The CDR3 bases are TGTGCCAGCAGTTTACTGGGCAGCAATCAGCCCCAGCATTTT. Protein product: CASSLLGSNQPQHF.

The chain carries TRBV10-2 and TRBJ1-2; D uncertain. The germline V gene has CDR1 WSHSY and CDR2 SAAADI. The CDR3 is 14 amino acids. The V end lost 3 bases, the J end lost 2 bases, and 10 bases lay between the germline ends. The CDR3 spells CASSDLSLNYGYTF. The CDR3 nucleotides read TGCGCCAGCAGTGATTTGTCTCTAAACTATGGCTACACCTTC.

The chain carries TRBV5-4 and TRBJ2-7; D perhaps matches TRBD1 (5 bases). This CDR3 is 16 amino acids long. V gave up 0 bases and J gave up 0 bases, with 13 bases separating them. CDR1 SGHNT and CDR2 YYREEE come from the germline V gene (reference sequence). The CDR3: CASSLGYVRDSYEQYF. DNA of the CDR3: TGTGCCAGCAGCTTGGGCTACGTCAGGGACTCCTACGAGCAGTACTTC.

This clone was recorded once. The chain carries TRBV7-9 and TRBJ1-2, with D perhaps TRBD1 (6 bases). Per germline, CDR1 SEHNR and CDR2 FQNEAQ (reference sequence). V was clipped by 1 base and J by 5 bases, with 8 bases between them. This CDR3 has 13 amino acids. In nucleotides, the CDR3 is TGTGCCAGCAGCTTAGGGACAGTATATGGCTACACCTTC. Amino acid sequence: CASSLGTVYGYTF.

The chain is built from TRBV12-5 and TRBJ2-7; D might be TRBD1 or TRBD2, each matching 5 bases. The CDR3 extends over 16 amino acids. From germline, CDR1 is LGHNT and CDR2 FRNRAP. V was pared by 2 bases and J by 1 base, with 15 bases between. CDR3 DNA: TGTGCTAGTGGTTTGCCCCGGGACGGATTGTCCTACGAGCAGTACTTC. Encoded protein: CASGLPRDGLSYEQYF.

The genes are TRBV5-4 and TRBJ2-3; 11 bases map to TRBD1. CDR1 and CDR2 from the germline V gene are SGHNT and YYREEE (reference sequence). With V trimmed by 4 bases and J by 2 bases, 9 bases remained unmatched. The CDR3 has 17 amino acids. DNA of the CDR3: TGTGCCAGCAGCCCTGGGACAGGGGGGAGAGCCACAGATACGCAGTATTTT. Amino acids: CASSPGTGGRATDTQYF.

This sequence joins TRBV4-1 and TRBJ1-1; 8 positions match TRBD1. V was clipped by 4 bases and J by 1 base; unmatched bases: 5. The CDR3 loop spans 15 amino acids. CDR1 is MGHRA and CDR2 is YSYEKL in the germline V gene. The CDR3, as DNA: TGCGCCAGCAGCCTTCGAGACAGGGGGAACACTGAAGCTTTCTTT. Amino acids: CASSLRDRGNTEAFF.